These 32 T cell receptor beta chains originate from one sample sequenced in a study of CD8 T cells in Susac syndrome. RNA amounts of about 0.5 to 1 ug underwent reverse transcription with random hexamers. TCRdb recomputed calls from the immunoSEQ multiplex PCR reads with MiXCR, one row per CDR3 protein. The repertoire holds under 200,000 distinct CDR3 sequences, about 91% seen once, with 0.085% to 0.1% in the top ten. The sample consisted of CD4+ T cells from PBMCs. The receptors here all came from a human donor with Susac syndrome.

The CDR3 sequence is CAWRRGLAGTEQFF. CDR3 sequence (DNA): TGTGCCTGGAGAAGAGGACTAGCGGGGACCGAGCAGTTCTTC. The chain is built from TRBV30 and TRBJ2-1; 12 bases line up with TRBD2. Trimming removed 3 bases from V and 10 bases from J; junction bases left unmatched: 7. This CDR3 region has 14 residues. The germline CDR1 and CDR2 sequences are GTSNPN and SVGIG (reference sequence).

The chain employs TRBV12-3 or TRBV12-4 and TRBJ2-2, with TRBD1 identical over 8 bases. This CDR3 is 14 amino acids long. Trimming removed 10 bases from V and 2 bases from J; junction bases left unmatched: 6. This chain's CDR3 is CAILRGRNTGELFF. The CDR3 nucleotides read TGTGCCATTCTCAGGGGGCGTAACACCGGGGAGCTGTTTTTT.

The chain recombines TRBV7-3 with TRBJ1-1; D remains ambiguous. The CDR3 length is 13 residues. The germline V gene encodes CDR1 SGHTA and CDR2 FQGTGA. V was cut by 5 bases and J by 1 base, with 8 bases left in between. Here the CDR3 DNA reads TGTGCCAGCAGCGTCGGACCGAACACTGAAGCTTTCTTT. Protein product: CASSVGPNTEAFF.

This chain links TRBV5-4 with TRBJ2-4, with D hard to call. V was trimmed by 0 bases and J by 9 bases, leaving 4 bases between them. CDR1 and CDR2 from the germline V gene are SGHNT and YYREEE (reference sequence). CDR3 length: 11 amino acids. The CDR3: CASSLEGIQYF. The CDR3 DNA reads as TGTGCCAGCAGCTTGGAAGGCATTCAGTACTTC.

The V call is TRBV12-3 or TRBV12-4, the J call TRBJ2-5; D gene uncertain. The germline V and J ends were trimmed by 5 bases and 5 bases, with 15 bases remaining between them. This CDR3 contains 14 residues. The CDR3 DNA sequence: TGTGCCAGCAGTCCTAGAGGTAGCAGGGAGACCCAGTACTTC. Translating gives CASSPRGSRETQYF.

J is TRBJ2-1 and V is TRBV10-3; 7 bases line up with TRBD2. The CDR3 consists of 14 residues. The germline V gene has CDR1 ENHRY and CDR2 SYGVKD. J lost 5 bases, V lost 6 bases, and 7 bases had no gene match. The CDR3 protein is CAIRSGREDNEQFF. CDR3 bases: TGTGCCATCAGGTCGGGGAGGGAAGACAATGAGCAGTTCTTC.

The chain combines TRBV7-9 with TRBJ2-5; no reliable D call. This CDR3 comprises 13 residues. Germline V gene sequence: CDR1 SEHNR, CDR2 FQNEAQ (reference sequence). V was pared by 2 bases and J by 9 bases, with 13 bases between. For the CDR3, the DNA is TGTGCCAGCAGCTTAACCGGCCGGTGGGCCCAGTACTTC. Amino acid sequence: CASSLTGRWAQYF.

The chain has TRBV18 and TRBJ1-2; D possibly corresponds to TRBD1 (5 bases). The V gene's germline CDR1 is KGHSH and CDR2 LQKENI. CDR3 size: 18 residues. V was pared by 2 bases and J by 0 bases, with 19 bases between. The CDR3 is CASSPNIRGPTSNYGYTF. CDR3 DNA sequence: TGTGCCAGCTCACCAAATATTCGGGGACCGACCTCTAACTATGGCTACACCTTC.

The CDR3 coding sequence is TGTGCCAGCAACGACAGGGTCCTCAATGAAAAACTGTTTTTT. Translating it yields CASNDRVLNEKLFF. The chain links TRBV2 to TRBJ1-4; 7 nucleotides match TRBD1. The CDR3 is 14 amino acids. Germline-derived CDR1 and CDR2 are SNHLY and FYNNEI. V gave up 7 bases and J gave up 5 bases; unmatched junction bases: 7.

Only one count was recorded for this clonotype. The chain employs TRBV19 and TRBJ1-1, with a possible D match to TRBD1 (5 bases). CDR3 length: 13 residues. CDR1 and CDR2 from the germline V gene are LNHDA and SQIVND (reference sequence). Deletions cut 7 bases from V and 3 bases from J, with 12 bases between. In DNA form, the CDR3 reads TGTGCCAGTATTAGGATAGGGGACACTGAAGCTTTCTTT. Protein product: CASIRIGDTEAFF.

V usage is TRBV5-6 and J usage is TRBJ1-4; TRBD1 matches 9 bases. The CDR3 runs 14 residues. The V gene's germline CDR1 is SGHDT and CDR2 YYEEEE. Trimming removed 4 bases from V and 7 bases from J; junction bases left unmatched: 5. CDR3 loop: CASSKTGGGEKLFF. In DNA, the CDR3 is TGTGCCAGCAGCAAGACAGGGGGAGGTGAAAAACTGTTTTTT.

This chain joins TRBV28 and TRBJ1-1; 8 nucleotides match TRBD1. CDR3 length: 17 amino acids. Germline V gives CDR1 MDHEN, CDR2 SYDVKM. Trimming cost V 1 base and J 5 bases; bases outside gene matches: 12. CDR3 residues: CASSLSRPGGRGTEAFF. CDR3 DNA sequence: TGTGCCAGCAGTTTATCCCGTCCAGGGGGCCGGGGTACTGAAGCTTTCTTT.

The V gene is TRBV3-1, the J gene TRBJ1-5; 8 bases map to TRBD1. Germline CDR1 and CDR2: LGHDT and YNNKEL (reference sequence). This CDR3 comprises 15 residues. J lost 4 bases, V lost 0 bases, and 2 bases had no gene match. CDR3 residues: CASSQDRQGNQPQHF. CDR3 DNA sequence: TGTGCCAGCAGCCAAGACCGACAGGGGAATCAGCCCCAGCATTTT.

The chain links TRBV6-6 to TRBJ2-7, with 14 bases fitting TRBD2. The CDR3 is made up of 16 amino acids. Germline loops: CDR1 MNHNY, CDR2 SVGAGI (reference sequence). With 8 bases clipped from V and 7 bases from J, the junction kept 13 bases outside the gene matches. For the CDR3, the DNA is TGTGCCAGCGCACTGGGACTAGCGGGGGCCCCAGGTGAGCAGTACTTC. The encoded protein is CASALGLAGAPGEQYF.

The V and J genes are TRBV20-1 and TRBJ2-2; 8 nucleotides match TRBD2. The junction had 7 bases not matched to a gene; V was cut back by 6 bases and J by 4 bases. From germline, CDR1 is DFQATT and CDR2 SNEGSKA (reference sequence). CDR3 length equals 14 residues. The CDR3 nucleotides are TGCAGTGCCCAGCGGCTAGCGGGCACCGGGGAGCTGTTTTTT. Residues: CSAQRLAGTGELFF.

This CDR3 is CSARDSGGGTEAFF. The CDR3 bases are TGCAGTGCTAGAGATTCCGGGGGTGGCACTGAAGCTTTCTTT. The V gene is TRBV20-1, the J gene TRBJ1-1; D is perhaps TRBD1 (5 bases). This CDR3 region has 14 residues. Germline V lookup: CDR1 DFQATT, CDR2 SNEGSKA (reference sequence). Trimming shortened V by 0 bases and J by 4 bases, and 12 bases separated the two germline ends.

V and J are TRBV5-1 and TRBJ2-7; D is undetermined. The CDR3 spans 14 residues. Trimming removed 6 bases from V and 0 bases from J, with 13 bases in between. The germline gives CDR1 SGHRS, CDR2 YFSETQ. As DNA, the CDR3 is TGCGCCAGCACCCAAGGACCCGACTCCTACGAGCAGTACTTC. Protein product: CASTQGPDSYEQYF.

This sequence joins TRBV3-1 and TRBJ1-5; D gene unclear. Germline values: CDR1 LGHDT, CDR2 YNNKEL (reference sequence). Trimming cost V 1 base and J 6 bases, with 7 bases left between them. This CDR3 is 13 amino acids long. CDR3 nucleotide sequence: TGTGCCAGCAGCCAAGTTGAAGGTCAGCCCCAGCATTTT. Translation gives CASSQVEGQPQHF.

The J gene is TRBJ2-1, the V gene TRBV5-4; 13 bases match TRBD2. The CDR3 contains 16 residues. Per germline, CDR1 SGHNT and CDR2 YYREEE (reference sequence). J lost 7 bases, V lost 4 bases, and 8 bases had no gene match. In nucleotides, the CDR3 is TGTGCCAGCAGCCAGGGACTAGCGGGGTATACGAATGAGCAGTTCTTC. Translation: CASSQGLAGYTNEQFF.

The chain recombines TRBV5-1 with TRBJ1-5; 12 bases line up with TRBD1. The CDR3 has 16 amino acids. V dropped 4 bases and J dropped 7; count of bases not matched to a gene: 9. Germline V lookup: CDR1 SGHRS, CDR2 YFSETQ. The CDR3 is CASSPGTGGRWQPQHF. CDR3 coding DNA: TGCGCCAGCAGCCCCGGGACAGGGGGCCGTTGGCAGCCCCAGCATTTT.

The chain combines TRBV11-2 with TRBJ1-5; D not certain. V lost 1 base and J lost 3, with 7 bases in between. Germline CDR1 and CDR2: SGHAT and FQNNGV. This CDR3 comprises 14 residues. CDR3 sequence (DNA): TGTGCCAGCAGCTTAGGGAACTCCAATCAGCCCCAGCATTTT. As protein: CASSLGNSNQPQHF.

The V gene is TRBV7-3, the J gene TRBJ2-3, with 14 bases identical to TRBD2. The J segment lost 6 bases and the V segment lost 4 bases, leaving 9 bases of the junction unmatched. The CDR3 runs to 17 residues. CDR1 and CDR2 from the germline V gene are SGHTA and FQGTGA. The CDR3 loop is CASSSRLAGGPPDTQYF. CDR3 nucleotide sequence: TGTGCCAGCAGCTCCCGACTAGCGGGAGGGCCCCCGGATACGCAGTATTTT.

This chain's CDR3 is CASSKGVLGGLDTEAFF. Here the CDR3 DNA reads TGTGCCAGCAGCAAAGGGGTCCTTGGGGGGTTGGACACTGAAGCTTTCTTT. The chain couples TRBV21-1 to TRBJ1-1; the DNA was not used to check the table's D call, TRBD1. TRBV21-1 is a known pseudogene. The CDR3 sequence is 17 residues long.

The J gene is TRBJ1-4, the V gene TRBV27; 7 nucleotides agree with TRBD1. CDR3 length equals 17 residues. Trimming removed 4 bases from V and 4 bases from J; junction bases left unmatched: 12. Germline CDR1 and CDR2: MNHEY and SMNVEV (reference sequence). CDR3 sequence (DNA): TGTGCCAGCAGTTCTCGCGTTAGGACAGGCTATAATGAAAAACTGTTTTTT. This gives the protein CASSSRVRTGYNEKLFF.

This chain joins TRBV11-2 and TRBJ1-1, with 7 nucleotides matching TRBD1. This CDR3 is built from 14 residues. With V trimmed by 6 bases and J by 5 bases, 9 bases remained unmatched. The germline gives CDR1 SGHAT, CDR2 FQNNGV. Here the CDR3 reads CASRRTGEGTEAFF. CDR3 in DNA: TGTGCCAGCAGACGCACAGGGGAAGGAACTGAAGCTTTCTTT.

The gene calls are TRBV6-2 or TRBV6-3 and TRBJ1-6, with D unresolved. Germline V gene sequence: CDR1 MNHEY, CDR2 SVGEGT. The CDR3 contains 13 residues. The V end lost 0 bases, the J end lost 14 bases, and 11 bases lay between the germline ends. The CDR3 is CASSYSDPVSLHF. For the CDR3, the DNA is TGTGCCAGCAGTTACTCGGACCCAGTGTCCCTCCACTTT.

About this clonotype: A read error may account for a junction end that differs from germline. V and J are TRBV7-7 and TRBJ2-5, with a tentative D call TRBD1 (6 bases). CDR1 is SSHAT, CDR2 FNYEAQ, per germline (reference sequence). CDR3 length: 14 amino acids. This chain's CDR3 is CASSSNAGDETQYF. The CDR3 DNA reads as TGTGCTAGCAGCTCTAACGCAGGGGACGAGACCCAGTACTTC.

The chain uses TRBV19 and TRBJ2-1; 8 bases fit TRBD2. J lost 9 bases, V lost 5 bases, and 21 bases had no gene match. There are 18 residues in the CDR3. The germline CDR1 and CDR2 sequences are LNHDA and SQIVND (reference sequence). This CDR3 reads CASSPRGSGDPRGGEQFF. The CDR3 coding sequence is TGTGCCAGTAGTCCCCGGGGTAGCGGGGACCCTAGGGGCGGTGAGCAGTTCTTC.

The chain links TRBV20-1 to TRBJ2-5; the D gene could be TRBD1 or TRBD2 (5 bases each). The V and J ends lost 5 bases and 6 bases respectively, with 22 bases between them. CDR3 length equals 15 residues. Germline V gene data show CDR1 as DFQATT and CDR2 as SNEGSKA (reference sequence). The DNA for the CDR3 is TGCAGTGCTTACCCACCGGGACCGATCAGGCAGACCCAGTACTTC. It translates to CSAYPPGPIRQTQYF.

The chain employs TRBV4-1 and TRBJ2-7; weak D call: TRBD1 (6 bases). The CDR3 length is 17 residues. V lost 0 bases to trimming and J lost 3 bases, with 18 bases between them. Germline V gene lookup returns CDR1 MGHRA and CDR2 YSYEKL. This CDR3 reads CASSQDWGHLLLYEQYF. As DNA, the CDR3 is TGCGCCAGCAGCCAAGACTGGGGGCACCTCCTCCTCTACGAGCAGTACTTC.

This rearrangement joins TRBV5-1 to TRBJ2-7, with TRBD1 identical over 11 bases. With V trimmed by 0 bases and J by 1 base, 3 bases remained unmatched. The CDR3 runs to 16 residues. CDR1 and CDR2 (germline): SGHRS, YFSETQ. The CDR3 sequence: CASSLGGQGGSYEQYF. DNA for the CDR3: TGCGCCAGCAGCTTGGGGGGACAGGGGGGATCCTACGAGCAGTACTTC.

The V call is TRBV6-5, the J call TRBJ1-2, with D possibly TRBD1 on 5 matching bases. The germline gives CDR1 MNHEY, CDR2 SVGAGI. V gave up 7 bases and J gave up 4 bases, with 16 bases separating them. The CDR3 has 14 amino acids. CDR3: CASTRDFSGYGYTF. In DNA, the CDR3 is TGTGCCAGCACCCGGGACTTTTCGGGCTATGGCTACACCTTC.